This is a list of T cell receptor beta chains from one sample in a study of blood T cell repertoires in COVID-19. TCRdb's copy holds only in-frame clones and misses some; the assay was immunoSEQ multiplex PCR. The sample holds around 170,000 clones; approximately 90% are singletons and the top ten take roughly 25%. Sequencing was done on a sample of peripheral blood. Receptor source: a man between 60 and 75 years old with acute or convalescent COVID-19. CDR3s include the opening cysteine and the closing phenylalanine or tryptophan. Fields, in order: V gene, D gene, clone size, J gene, CDR3 protein, CDR3 DNA. The D gene is left open where the match is weak. Clone size is stated in some rows and not others, as once, few, many or a class when expanded.

TRBV3-1/TRBV3-2,-,-,TRBJ2-3,CASRKTASTDTQYF,TGTGCCAGCAGGAAGACAGCTTCCACAGATACGCAGTATTTT
TRBV29-1,-,-,TRBJ1-2,CTTDGYTF,TGCACAACGGATGGCTACACCTTC
TRBV12-3/TRBV12-4,TRBD1,-,TRBJ1-2,CASRSQGSGYTF,TGTGCCAGCAGATCACAGGGGTCCGGCTACACCTTC
TRBV9,TRBD1,-,TRBJ1-1,CASSDRTGGLNTEAFF,TGTGCCAGCAGTGATAGGACAGGGGGCTTGAACACTGAAGCTTTCTTT
TRBV6-5,-,-,TRBJ2-3,CASRLLGAWDTQYF,TGTGCCAGCAGGCTGTTGGGGGCGTGGGATACGCAGTATTTT
TRBV11-3,TRBD1,-,TRBJ1-1,CATVDRMNTEAFF,TGTGCCACCGTGGACAGGATGAACACTGAAGCTTTCTTT
TRBV14,TRBD1,-,TRBJ1-2,CDTWDSPLNYGYTF,TGTGACACATGGGACAGCCCGTTGAACTATGGCTACACCTTC
TRBV5-4,-,-,TRBJ2-1,CASSLETSPKVLFF,TGTGCCAGCAGCTTGGAAACGTCCCCTAAAGTTCTGTTCTTC
TRBV30,TRBD1,-,TRBJ1-3,CAWTGPPTGVEHTIYF,TGTGCCTGGACCGGCCCCCCGACAGGGGTCGAACACACCATATATTTT
TRBV5-1,TRBD2,-,TRBJ2-6,CASSLAGGSGANVLTF,TGCGCCAGCAGCTTAGCGGGGGGCTCTGGGGCCAACGTCCTGACTTTC
TRBV10-3,-,once,TRBJ2-3,CAISEFGPSTDTQYF,TGTGCCATCAGTGAGTTCGGTCCATCCACAGATACGCAGTATTTT
TRBV6-6,-,-,TRBJ1-1,CASSPPGNIATNTEAFF,TGTGCCAGCAGTCCCCCGGGGAATATTGCCACGAACACTGAAGCTTTCTTT
TRBV19,TRBD1,-,TRBJ1-4,CASRTAGTGQEKLFF,TGTGCCAGTAGAACGGCCGGGACAGGGCAAGAAAAACTGTTTTTT
TRBV5-4,-,-,TRBJ1-1,CASSRQLNTEAFF,TGTGCCAGCAGCCGACAGTTGAACACTGAAGCTTTCTTT
TRBV29-1,TRBD1,-,TRBJ2-3,CSVQGLQGDGTDTQYF,TGCAGCGTGCAAGGGTTACAGGGGGATGGCACAGATACGCAGTATTTT
TRBV7-9,TRBD1,-,TRBJ1-2,CASSLDRGHGYTF,TGTGCCAGCAGCTTGGACAGGGGGCACGGCTACACCTTC
TRBV24-1,TRBD2,-,TRBJ2-5,CATSDPAGGLYQETQYF,TGTGCCACCAGTGACCCAGCGGGAGGGCTCTACCAAGAGACCCAGTACTTC
TRBV19,TRBD1,-,TRBJ1-2,CASAGQGVRGYTF,TGTGCCAGCGCGGGACAGGGGGTGCGTGGCTACACCTTC
TRBV9,-,-,TRBJ1-4,CASSVGPGGDEKLFF,TGTGCCAGCAGCGTAGGGCCGGGAGGGGACGAAAAACTGTTTTTT
TRBV19,TRBD1,-,TRBJ1-4,CASSMAGGRNEKLFF,TGTGCCAGTAGTATGGCAGGGGGCAGGAATGAAAAACTGTTTTTT
TRBV27,TRBD2,few,TRBJ2-1,CASSLRGTSDRSYNEQFF,TGTGCCAGCAGTTTAAGGGGGACTAGCGACCGCTCCTACAATGAGCAGTTCTTC
TRBV18,-,-,TRBJ2-3,CASSPNSPTDTQYF,TGTGCCAGCTCACCAAACTCTCCCACAGATACGCAGTATTTT